This is a list of T cell receptor beta chains from one sample in a study of CD4 and CD8 cells across lung adenocarcinoma regions. A single record per CDR3 protein comes from TCRdb applying MiXCR to the PCR reads. The sample consists of 9,500 to 15,000 distinct CDR3 sequences, approximately 48% of them appearing once. Source material: CD8+ T cells from the margin of a lung tumor. Source of these receptors: a male donor with lung adenocarcinoma. The CD4 and CD8 labels of this study may be unreliable. Each CDR3 is given with its conserved first and last residue. D genes are given only for firm matches. Expanded clones are given a class, and other clones once, few, many or no size at all.

many	TRBJ2-1	NA	TRBV6-5	TGTGCCAGCTCTAGTCGCTCGGCCGTGTCTGGTGAGCAGTTCTTC	CASSSRSAVSGEQFF
many	TRBJ2-7	NA	TRBV6-1	TGTGCCAGCAGACCCACGAAGGGCTACGAGCAGTACTTC	CASRPTKGYEQYF
NA	TRBJ2-1	NA	TRBV7-3	TGTGCCAGCAGCTACGACGGAGCCTACAATGAGCAGTTCTTC	CASSYDGAYNEQFF
NA	TRBJ2-7	TRBD2	TRBV27	TGTGCCAGCAGTTTATACGGGGGAGGGAGGGACGAGCAGTACTTC	CASSLYGGGRDEQYF
NA	TRBJ2-7	TRBD1	TRBV27	TGTGCCAGCAGCCGTTACCTACCGCGAACAGGGGTATCTACCTACGAGCAGTACTTC	CASSRYLPRTGVSTYEQYF
NA	TRBJ2-1	NA	TRBV6-1	TGTGCCAGCAGTCTAGGGCCGGAGTCCAATGAGCAGTTCTTC	CASSLGPESNEQFF
NA	TRBJ2-7	NA	TRBV19	TGTGCCAGTAGTATGTTTTCTATTGGGGGCGAGCAGTACTTC	CASSMFSIGGEQYF
few	TRBJ2-3	NA	TRBV7-2	TGTGCCAGCAGCCCCAGCCTCTCCAACACAGATACGCAGTATTTT	CASSPSLSNTDTQYF
medium-sized	TRBJ2-1	TRBD2	TRBV6-4	TGTGCCAGCAGCCCTACCGGGACTAGCGGGAGTTACAATGAGCAGTTCTTC	CASSPTGTSGSYNEQFF
NA	TRBJ2-6	NA	TRBV11-2	TGTGCCAGCAGCTTAGGGGGACAACTCTCTGGGGCCAACGTCCTGACTTTC	CASSLGGQLSGANVLTF
NA	TRBJ2-2	TRBD2	TRBV6-1	TGTGCCAGCGGGACTAATGCGAAGACCACCGGGGAGCAGTTTTTT	CASGTNAKTTGEQFF
NA	TRBJ2-3	NA	TRBV6-1	TGTGCCAGCAGTGAAGGATGGCTGCACACCGGGAAGCAGTATTTT	CASSEGWLHTGKQYF
NA	TRBJ2-3	NA	TRBV4-1	TGCGCCAGCGGCCCAGGCGGCGGGGACACAGATACGCAGTATTTC	CASGPGGGDTDTQYF
large	TRBJ2-1	TRBD2	TRBV6-6	TGTGCCAGCACGTCAGCGGGGGCCTACAATGAGCAGTTCTTC	CASTSAGAYNEQFF
NA	TRBJ2-3	NA	TRBV10-3	TGTGCCGGTCGGACGAGCGGCCGTGGCACAGATACCCAGTATTTC	CAGRTSGRGTDTQYF
few	TRBJ2-1	NA	TRBV6-1	TGTGCCAGCAGTGACAGATACAATGAGCAGTTCTTC	CASSDRYNEQFF
once	TRBJ2-2	NA	TRBV6-5	TGTGCGAGCACTTGGGCCGTGAGCACAGGGGAGCTGTTTTTT	CASTWAVSTGELFF
medium-sized	TRBJ2-1	NA	TRBV6-5	TGTGCCAGCAGTTTGAAGTCCGGGGAGCAGTTCTTC	CASSLKSGEQFF
NA	TRBJ2-1	TRBD1	TRBV6-1	TGTGCCAGCAGAGAAAGACAGGGCGCGTACTACAATGAGCAGTTCTTC	CASRERQGAYYNEQFF
medium-sized	TRBJ2-3	NA	TRBV6-1	TGTGCCAGCAGTGAAGCGACAGATACGCAGTATTTT	CASSEATDTQYF
many	TRBJ2-1	TRBD1	TRBV24-1	TGTGCCACCAGTGACCCGGGACAGGGGTACAATGAGCAGTTCTTC	CATSDPGQGYNEQFF
few	TRBJ2-5	NA	TRBV4-1	TGCGCCAGCAGCCAAGATCCGGGAGAGGGCATGGAGACCCAGTACTTC	CASSQDPGEGMETQYF
NA	TRBJ2-1	TRBD2	TRBV12-3/TRBV12-4	TGTGCCAGCAGTTTCTTTAGCGGGAGAAATGAGCAGTTCTTC	CASSFFSGRNEQFF
many	TRBJ2-7	NA	TRBV4-1	TGCGCCAGCAGCCAAGATCCGGGGACCTCCTACGAGCAGTACTTC	CASSQDPGTSYEQYF
medium-sized	TRBJ2-3	TRBD1	TRBV6-1	TGTGCCAGCACCGGGACAGGGGAGACAGATACGCAGTATTTT	CASTGTGETDTQYF
many	TRBJ2-5	NA	TRBV6-1	TGTGCCAGCAGTGAAGCGACGGGACGGCAAGAGACCCAGTACTTC	CASSEATGRQETQYF
many	TRBJ2-5	TRBD2	TRBV11-2	TGTGCCAGCAGCTTACGGCCTAGCGGTCAAGAGACCCAGTACTTC	CASSLRPSGQETQYF